This T cell receptor beta chain stems from a study of blood T cell repertoires in COVID-19. Across the study: Spain, Italy and the United States supplied samples that represented acute and convalescent COVID-19.

This CDR3 has 16 residues. Germline trimming cut 3 bases from V and 4 bases from J; bases unmatched to any gene: 6. Germline V CDR1 and CDR2: WNHNN, SYGVQD (reference sequence). Assay: immunoSEQ multiplex PCR; the TCRdb copy retains only in-frame clones and omits some. The profile shows approximately 74,000 clones, less than 95% of them singletons. The sequencing sample was made of peripheral blood. The chain combines TRBV10-1 with TRBJ2-5; 12 nucleotides align to TRBD2. The clonotype was recovered from a woman aged 55 to 70 with active COVID-19. The CDR3 spells CASSDQTSGSVETQYF. Written as DNA, the CDR3 is TGCGCCAGCAGTGACCAGACTAGCGGGAGTGTAGAGACCCAGTACTTC.